The sequence of this T cell receptor beta chain was determined in a study of cytomegalovirus exposure and HLA in healthy donors. Study overall: An early data release held 79 million or so unique TCRs from HLA-typed donors.

General study points: Among the sequence variants, a highly shared cluster was likely an artifact of sequencing. Other equally common chains were less clonally expanded than HLA-associated TCR beta chains, a later analysis showed.

PCR employed 60 Vbeta and 13 Jbeta primers. Sequenced by immunoSEQ multiplex PCR; TCRdb stores in-frame clones only, minus some. The sample has 210,000 or so clones, around 80% seen once; the top ten hold 2.7%. As concerns this clone: Its antigen is unknown.

The sequenced material came from PBMCs. This sequence originates from a woman between 55 and 75 years old in good health and CMV-seropositive.

Here the CDR3 reads CASSAPGQGNTIYF. The CDR3 DNA sequence: TGTGCCAGCAGTGCGCCGGGACAAGGAAACACCATATATTTT. The J gene is TRBJ1-3, the V gene TRBV5-4; TRBD1 is a possible D gene (6 bases). The length of the CDR3 is 14 residues. V was shortened by 5 bases and J by 4 bases, with 13 bases between the two germline ends. Germline lookup yields CDR1 SGHNT and CDR2 YYREEE (reference sequence). The full variable domain, rest sourced from reference TRBV5-4 and TRBJ1-3, is ETGVTQSPTHLIKTRGQQVTLRCSSQSGHNTVSWYQQALGQGPQFIFQYYREEENGRGNFPPRFSGLQFPNYSSELNVNALELDDSALYLCASSAPGQGNTIYFGEGSWLTVV.